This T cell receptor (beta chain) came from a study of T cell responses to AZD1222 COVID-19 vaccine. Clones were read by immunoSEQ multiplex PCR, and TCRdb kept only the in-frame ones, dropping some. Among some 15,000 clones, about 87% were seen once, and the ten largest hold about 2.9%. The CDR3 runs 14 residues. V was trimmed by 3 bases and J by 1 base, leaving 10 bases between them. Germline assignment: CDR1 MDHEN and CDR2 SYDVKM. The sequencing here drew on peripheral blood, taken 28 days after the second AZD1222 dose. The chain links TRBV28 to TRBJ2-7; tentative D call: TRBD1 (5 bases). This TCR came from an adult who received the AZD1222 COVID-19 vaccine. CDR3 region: CASSFEAGSYEQYF. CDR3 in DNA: TGTGCCAGCAGTTTCGAGGCAGGGTCCTACGAGCAGTACTTC.